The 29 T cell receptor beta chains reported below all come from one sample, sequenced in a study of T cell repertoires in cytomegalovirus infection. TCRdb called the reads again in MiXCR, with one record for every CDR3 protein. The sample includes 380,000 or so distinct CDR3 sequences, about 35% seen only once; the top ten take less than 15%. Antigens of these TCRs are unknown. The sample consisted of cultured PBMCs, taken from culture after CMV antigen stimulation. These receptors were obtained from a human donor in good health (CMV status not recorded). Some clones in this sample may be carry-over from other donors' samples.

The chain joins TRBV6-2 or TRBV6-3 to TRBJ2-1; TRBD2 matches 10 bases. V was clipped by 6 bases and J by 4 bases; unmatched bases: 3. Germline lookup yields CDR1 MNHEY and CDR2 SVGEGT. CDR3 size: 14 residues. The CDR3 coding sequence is TGTGCCAGCAGAGGGACTAGCGAATACAATGAGCAGTTCTTC. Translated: CASRGTSEYNEQFF.

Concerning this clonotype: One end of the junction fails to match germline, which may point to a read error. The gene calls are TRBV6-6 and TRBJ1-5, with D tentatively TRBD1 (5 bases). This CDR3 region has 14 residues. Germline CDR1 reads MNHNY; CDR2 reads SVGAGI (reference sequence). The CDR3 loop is CASSETALERPQNF. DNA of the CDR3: TGTGCCAGCAGTGAGACAGCCTTAGAGAGGCCCCAGAATTTT.

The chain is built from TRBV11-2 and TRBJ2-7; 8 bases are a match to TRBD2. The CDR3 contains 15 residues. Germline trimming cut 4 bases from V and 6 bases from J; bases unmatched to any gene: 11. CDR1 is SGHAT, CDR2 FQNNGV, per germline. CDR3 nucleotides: TGTGCCAGCAGCTACCGGGAGGGGATCTTCGTCGAGCAGTACGTC. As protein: CASSYREGIFVEQYV.

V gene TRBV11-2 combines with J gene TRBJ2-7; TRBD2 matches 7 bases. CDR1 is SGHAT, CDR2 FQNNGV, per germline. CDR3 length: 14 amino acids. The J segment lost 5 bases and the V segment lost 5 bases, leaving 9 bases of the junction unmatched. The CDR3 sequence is CASSEWTSADEQYF. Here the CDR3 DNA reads TGTGCCAGCAGCGAATGGACTAGTGCGGACGAGCAGTACTTC. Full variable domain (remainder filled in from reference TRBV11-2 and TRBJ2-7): EAGVAQSPRYKIIEKRQSVAFWCNPISGHATLYWYQQILGQGPKLLIQFQNNGVVDDSQLPKDRFSAERLKGVDSTLKIQPAKLEDSAVYLCASSEWTSADEQYFGPGTRLTVT.

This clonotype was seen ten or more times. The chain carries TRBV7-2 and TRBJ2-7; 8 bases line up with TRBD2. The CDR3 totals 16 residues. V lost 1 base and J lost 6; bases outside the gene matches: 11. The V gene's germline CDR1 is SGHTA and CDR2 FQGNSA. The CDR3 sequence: CASSLGRGGGSGEQYF. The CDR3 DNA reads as TGTGCCAGCAGCTTAGGTCGGGGGGGGGGATCCGGCGAGCAGTACTTC.

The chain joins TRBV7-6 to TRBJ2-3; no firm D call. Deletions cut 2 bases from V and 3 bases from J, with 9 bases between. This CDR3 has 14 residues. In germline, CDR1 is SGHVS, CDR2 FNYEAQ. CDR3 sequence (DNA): TGTGCCAGCAGCTTAACCGGCCCAACAGATACGCAGTATTTT. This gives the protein CASSLTGPTDTQYF.

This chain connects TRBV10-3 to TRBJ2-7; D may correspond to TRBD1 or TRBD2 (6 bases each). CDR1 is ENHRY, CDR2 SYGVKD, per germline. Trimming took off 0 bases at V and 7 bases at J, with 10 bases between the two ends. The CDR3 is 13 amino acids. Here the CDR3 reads CAISESRDKEQYF. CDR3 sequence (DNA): TGTGCCATCAGTGAGTCGCGGGACAAGGAGCAGTACTTC.

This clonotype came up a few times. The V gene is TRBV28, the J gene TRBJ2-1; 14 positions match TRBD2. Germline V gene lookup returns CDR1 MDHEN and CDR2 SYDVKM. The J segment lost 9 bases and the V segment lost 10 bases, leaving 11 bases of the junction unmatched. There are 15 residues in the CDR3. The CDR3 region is CANPTGTSGRGEQFF. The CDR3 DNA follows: TGTGCCAATCCGACCGGGACTAGCGGGAGAGGTGAGCAGTTCTTC.

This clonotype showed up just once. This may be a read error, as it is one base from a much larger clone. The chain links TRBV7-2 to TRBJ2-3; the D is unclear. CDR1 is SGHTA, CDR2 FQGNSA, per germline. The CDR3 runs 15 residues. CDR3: CASSLGQSPADTQCF. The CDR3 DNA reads TGTGCCAGCAGCTTAGGGCAGAGCCCAGCAGATACGCAGTGTTTT.

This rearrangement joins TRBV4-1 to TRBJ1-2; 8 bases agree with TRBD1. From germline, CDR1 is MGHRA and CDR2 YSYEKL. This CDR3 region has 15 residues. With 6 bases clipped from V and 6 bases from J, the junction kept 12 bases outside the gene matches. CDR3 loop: CASRKPGGARDGYTF. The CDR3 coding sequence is TGCGCCAGCAGGAAACCAGGGGGCGCACGGGATGGCTACACCTTC.

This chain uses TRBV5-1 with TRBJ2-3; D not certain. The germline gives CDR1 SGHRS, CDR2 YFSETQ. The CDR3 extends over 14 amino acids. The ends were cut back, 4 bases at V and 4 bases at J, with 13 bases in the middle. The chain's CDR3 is CASSPGSTADTQYF. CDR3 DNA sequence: TGCGCCAGCAGCCCTGGCTCTACGGCAGATACGCAGTATTTT. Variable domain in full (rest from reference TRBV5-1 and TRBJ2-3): KAGVTQTPRYLIKTRGQQVTLSCSPISGHRSVSWYQQTPGQGLQFLFEYFSETQRNKGNFPGRFSGRQFSNSRSEMNVSTLELGDSALYLCASSPGSTADTQYFGPGTRLTVL.

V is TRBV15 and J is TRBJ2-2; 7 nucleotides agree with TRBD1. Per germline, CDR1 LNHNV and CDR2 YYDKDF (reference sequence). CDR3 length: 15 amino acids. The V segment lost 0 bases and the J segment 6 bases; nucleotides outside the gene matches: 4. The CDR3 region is CATSRDHRGPGELFF. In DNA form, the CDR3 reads TGTGCCACCAGCAGAGATCACAGGGGTCCCGGGGAGCTGTTTTTT.

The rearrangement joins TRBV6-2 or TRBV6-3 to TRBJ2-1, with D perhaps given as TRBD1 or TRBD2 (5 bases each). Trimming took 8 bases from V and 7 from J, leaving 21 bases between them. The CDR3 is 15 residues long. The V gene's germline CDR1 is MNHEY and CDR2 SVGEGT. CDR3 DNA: TGTGCCAGCGCAGTGGTTCTTGTGGGGGAGAATGAGCAGTTCTTC. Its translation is CASAVVLVGENEQFF.

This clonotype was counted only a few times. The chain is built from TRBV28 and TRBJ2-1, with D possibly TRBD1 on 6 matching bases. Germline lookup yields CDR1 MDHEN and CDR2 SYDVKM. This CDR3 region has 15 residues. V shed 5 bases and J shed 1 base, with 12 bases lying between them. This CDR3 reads CASSPVGGSYNEQFF. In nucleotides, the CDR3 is TGTGCCAGCAGTCCGGTAGGGGGTTCCTACAATGAGCAGTTCTTC.

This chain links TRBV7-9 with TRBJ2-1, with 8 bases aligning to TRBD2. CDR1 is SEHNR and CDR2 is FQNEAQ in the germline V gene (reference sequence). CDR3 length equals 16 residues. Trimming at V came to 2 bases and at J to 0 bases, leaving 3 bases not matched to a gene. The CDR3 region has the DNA TGTGCCAGCAGCTTACAAAGCGGGAGCTCCTACAATGAGCAGTTCTTC. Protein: CASSLQSGSSYNEQFF.

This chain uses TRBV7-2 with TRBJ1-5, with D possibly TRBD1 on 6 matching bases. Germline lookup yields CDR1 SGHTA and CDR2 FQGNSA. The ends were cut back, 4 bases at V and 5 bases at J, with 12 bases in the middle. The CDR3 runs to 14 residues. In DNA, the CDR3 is TGTGCCAGCAGCTACCGGGACAAGTATCAGCCCCAGCATTTT. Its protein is CASSYRDKYQPQHF.

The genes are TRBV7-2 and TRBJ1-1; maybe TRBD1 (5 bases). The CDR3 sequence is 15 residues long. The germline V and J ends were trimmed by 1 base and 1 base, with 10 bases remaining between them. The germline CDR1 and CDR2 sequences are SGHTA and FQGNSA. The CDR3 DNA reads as TGTGCCAGCAGCTTAGTGCAGGGCGGGAACACTGAAGCTTTCTTT. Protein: CASSLVQGGNTEAFF.

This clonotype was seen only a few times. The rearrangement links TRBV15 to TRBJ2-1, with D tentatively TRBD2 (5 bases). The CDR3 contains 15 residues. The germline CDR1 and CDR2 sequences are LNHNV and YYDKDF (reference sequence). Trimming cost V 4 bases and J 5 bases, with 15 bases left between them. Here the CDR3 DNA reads TGTGCCACCAGCATCCGGACTTACATTGACAATGAGCAGTTCTTC. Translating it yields CATSIRTYIDNEQFF.

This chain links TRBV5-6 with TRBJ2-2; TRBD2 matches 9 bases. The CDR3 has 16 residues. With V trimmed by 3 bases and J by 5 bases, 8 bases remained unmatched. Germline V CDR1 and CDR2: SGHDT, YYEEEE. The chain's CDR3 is CASSYLAGVRTGELFF. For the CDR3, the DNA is TGTGCCAGCAGCTACTTAGCGGGAGTTAGGACCGGGGAGCTGTTTTTT.

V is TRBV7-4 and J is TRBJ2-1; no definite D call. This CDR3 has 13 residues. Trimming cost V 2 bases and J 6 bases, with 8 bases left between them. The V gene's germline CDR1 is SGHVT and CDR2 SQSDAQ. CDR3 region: CASSLWNGNEQFF. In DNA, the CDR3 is TGTGCCAGCAGCTTATGGAACGGCAATGAGCAGTTCTTC. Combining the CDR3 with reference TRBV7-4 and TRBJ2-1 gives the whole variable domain GAGVSQSPRYKVAKRGRDVALRCDSISGHVTLYWYRQTLGQGSEVLTYSQSDAQRDKSGRPSGRFSAERPERSVSTLKIQRTEQGDSAVYLCASSLWNGNEQFFGPGTRLTVL.

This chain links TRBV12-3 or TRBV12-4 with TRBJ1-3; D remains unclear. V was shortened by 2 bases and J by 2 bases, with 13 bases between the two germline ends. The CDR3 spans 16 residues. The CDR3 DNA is TGTGCCAGCAGTTTACTTTCAGGAGGAACTGGAAACACCATATATTTT. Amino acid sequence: CASSLLSGGTGNTIYF.

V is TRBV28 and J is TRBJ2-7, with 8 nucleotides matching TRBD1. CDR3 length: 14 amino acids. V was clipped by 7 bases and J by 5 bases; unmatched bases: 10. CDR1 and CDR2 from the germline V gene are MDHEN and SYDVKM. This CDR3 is CASTSGDRRDEQYF. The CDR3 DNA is TGTGCCAGCACGAGTGGGGACAGGAGAGACGAGCAGTACTTC.

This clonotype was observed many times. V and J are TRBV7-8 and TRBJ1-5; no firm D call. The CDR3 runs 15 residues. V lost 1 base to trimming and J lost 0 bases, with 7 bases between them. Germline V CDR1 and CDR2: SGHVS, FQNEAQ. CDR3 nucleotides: TGTGCCAGCAGCTTAGGCAGATTTAGCAATCAGCCCCAGCATTTT. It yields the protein CASSLGRFSNQPQHF. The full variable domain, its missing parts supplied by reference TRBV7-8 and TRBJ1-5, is GAGVSQSPRYKVAKRGQDVALRCDPISGHVSLFWYQQALGQGPEFLTYFQNEAQLDKSGLPSDRFFAERPEGSVSTLKIQRTQQEDSAVYLCASSLGRFSNQPQHFGDGTRLSIL.

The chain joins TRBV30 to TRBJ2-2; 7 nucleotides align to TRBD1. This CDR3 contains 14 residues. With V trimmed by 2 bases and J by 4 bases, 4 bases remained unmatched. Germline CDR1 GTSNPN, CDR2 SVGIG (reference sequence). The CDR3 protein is CAWSQDRLTGELFF. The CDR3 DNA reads TGTGCCTGGAGTCAGGACAGGCTCACCGGGGAGCTGTTTTTT. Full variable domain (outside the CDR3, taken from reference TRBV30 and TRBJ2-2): SQTIHQWPATLVQPVGSPLSLECTVEGTSNPNLYWYRQAAGRGLQLLFYSVGIGQISSEVPQNLSASRPQDRQFILSSKKLLLSDSGFYLCAWSQDRLTGELFFGEGSRLTVL.

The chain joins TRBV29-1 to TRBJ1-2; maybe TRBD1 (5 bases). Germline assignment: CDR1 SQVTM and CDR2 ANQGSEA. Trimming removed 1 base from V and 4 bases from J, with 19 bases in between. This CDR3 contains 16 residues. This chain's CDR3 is CSVEVGRDLEFYGYTF. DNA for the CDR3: TGCAGCGTTGAAGTGGGGCGCGATTTGGAATTCTATGGCTACACCTTC.

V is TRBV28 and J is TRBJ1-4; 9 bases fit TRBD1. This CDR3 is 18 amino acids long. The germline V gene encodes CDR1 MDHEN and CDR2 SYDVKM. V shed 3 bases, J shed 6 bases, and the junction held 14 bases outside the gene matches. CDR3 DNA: TGTGCCAGCAGTTTCTTGGGACAGGGCGTAGGGTGGTATGAAAAACTGTTTTTT. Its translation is CASSFLGQGVGWYEKLFF.

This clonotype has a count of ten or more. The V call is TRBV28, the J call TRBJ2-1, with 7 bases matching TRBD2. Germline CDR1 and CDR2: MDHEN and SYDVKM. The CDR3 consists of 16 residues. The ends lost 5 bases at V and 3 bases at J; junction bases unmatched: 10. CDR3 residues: CASSPNGGRVYNEQFF. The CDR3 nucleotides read TGTGCCAGCAGTCCAAACGGCGGGAGAGTCTACAATGAGCAGTTCTTC.

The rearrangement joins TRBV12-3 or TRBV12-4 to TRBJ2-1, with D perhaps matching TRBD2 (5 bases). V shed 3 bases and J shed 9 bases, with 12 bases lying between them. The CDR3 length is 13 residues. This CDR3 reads CASSFQDLSEQFF. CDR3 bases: TGTGCCAGCAGTTTTCAGGACTTGAGTGAGCAGTTCTTC.

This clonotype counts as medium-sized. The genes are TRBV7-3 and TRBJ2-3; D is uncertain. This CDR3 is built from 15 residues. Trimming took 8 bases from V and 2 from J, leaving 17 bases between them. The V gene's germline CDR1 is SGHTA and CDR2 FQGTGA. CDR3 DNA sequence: TGTGCCAGCGCTCTAAACTTTCAAACCACAGATACGCAGTATTTT. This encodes CASALNFQTTDTQYF.